This paragraph covers one TCR beta chain sequence. TCRdb itself ran the RT-PCR reads through MiXCR, one entry per CDR3 protein. The profile covers about 680,000 distinct CDR3 sequences, with 12% to 15% appearing a single time and 3.6% taken by the ten largest. The receptor's source is a female donor in good health, serving as a healthy control. The sample taken for sequencing was memory CD4+ T cells from blood.

CDR3 coding DNA: TGTGCCAGCAGCTTAGAACGGCCAGGGAGATCAGATACGCAGTATTTT. Its translation is CASSLERPGRSDTQYF. The chain recombines TRBV7-6 with TRBJ2-3, with D perhaps being TRBD1 or TRBD2 (5 bases each). CDR1 is SGHVS, CDR2 FNYEAQ, per germline. V lost 1 base and J lost 4, with 15 bases in between. CDR3 length: 16 residues.